This TCR beta chain was observed in a study of T cell repertoires in cytomegalovirus infection. Study at large: TCR beta signatures that were public indicated CMV infection and matching HLA type. Findings of the study overall: Ex vivo, HLA-C-restricted CMV-specific TCR beta clonotypes prevailed over the rest of the response. Individuals carrying CMV plus the relevant HLA were identified by cumulative frequency of public TCR beta families.

This clonotype has more than one count but fewer than ten. Its cognate antigen is unknown. TCRdb ran MiXCR on the reads and lists one entry per CDR3 protein. The sample shows roughly 150,000 distinct CDR3 sequences, roughly 17% of them seen only once. The sequenced sample consisted of CD8+ T cells from PBMCs. This TCR was sampled from a human donor in good health (CMV status not recorded). Some clones in this sample may be carry-over from other donors' samples.

In nucleotides, the CDR3 is TGTGCCAGCAGCTTAGGGGACAAACTCGGCCAAGAGACCCAGTACTTC. Translation gives CASSLGDKLGQETQYF. The chain combines TRBV7-2 with TRBJ2-5; D possibly corresponds to TRBD1 (6 bases). CDR1 SGHTA and CDR2 FQGNSA come from the germline V gene. V lost 1 base and J lost 1, with 13 bases in between. This CDR3 is 16 amino acids long.